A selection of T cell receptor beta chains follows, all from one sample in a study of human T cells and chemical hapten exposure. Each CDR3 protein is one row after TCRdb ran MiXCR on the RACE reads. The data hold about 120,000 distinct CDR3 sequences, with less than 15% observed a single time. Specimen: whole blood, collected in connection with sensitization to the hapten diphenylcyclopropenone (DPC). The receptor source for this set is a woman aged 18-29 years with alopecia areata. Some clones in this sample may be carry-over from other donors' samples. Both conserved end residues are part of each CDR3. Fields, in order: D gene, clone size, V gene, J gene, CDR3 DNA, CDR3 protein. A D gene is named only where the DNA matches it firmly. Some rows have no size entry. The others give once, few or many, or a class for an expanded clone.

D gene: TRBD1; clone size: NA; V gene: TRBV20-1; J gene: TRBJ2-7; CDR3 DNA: TGCAGTGCTAGTTCGGGCAATAGACAGGGGGAGCAGTACTTC; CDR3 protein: CSASSGNRQGEQYF
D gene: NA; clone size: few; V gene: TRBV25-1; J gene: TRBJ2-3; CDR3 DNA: TGTGCCAGCAGACAACTAGCTAGCACAGATACGCAGTATTTT; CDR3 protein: CASRQLASTDTQYF
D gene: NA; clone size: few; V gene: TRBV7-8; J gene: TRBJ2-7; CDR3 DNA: TGTGCCAGCATAGGGTACTACGAGCAGTACTTC; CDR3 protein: CASIGYYEQYF
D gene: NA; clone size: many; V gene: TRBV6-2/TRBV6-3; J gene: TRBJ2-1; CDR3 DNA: TGTGCCAGCAGTCGGGGACACGGGACATTAGATGAGCAGTTCTTC; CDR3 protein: CASSRGHGTLDEQFF
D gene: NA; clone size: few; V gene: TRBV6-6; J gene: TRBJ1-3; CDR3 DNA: TGTGCCAGCACGGAGACAACCCGCTCTGGAAACACCATATATTTT; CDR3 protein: CASTETTRSGNTIYF
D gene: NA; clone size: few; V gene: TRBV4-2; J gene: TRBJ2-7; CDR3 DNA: TGTGCCAGCAGCCAAGAAGGACTCTCCTACGAGCAGTACTTC; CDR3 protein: CASSQEGLSYEQYF
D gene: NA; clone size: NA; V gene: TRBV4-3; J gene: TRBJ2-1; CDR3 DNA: TGCGCCAGCAGCCAAGAAGAACGGGTCTCCGAGCAGTTCTTC; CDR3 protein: CASSQEERVSEQFF
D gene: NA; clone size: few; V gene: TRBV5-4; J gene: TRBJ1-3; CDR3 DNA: TGTGCCAGCAGCTTGCAGGGAGGGGAAAACACCATATATTTT; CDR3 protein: CASSLQGGENTIYF
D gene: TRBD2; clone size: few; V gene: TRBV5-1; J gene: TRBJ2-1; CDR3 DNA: TGCGCCAGCAGCTTGGTTCTAGCGGGGTCCTACAATGAGCAGTTCTTC; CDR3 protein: CASSLVLAGSYNEQFF
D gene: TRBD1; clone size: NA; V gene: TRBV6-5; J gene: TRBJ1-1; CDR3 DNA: TGTGCCAGCAGTTCCAGACAGGGATCCTCTGAAGCTTTCTTT; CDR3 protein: CASSSRQGSSEAFF
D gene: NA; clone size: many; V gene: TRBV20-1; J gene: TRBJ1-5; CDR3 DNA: TGCAGTGCTAGAGTCGGGTACCACGATCAGCCCCAGCATTTT; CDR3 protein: CSARVGYHDQPQHF
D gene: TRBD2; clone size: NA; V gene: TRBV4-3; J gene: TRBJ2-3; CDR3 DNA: TGCGCCAGCAGCCTTACGGGACTAGCCTTCACAGATACGCAGTATTTT; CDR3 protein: CASSLTGLAFTDTQYF
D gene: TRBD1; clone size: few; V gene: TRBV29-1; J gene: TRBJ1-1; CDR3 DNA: TGCAGCGTAAGACAGGGGCGGACTGAAGCTTTCTTT; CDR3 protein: CSVRQGRTEAFF